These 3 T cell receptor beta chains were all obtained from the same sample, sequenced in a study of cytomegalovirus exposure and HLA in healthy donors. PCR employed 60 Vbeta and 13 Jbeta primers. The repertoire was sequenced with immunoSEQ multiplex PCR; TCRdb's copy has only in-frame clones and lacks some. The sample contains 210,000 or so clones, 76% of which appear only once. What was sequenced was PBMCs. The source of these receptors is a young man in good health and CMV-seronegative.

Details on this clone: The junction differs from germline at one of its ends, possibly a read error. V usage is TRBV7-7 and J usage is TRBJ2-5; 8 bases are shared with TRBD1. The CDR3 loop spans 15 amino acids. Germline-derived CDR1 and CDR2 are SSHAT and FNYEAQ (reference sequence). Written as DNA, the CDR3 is TGTGCTAGCAGCCCGACAGGGGCAGGCCAAGAGACCCAGTACTTC. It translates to CASSPTGAGQETQYF.

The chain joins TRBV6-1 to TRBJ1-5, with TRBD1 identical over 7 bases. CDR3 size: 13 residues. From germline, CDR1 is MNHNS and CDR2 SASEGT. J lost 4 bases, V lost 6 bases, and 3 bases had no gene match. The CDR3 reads CASRTQGNQPQHF. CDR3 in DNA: TGTGCCAGCAGAACACAGGGGAATCAGCCCCAGCATTTT.

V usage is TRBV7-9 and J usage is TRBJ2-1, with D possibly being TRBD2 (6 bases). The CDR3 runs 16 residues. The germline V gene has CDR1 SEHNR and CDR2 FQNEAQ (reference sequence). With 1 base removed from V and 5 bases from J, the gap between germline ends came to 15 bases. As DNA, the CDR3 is TGTGCCAGCAGCTTAGTTTTGGGGCGGGGAAACAATGAGCAGTTCTTC. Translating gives CASSLVLGRGNNEQFF.